One sample yielded the 13 T cell receptor beta chains listed below, sequenced in a study of cytomegalovirus exposure and HLA in healthy donors. Primers for the PCR totalled 60 Vbeta and 13 Jbeta. Using immunoSEQ multiplex PCR, the repertoire was profiled, and TCRdb retains in-frame clones only, with some absent. The sample lists 150,000 to 200,000 clones, 70% to 80% occurring once. The specimen sequenced was PBMCs. The receptors were sampled from a man in his 60s in good health and CMV-seronegative.

V usage is TRBV5-1 and J usage is TRBJ2-5, with 10 bases matching TRBD1. V lost 6 bases, J lost 5 bases, and 13 bases stayed unmatched. CDR1 SGHRS and CDR2 YFSETQ come from the germline V gene. This CDR3 has 16 residues. Here the CDR3 DNA reads TGCGCCAGCACCGTCGGACAGGGGGTCCCGGGGGAGACCCAGTACTTC. Protein product: CASTVGQGVPGETQYF. Full variable domain (remainder filled in from reference TRBV5-1 and TRBJ2-5): KAGVTQTPRYLIKTRGQQVTLSCSPISGHRSVSWYQQTPGQGLQFLFEYFSETQRNKGNFPGRFSGRQFSNSRSEMNVSTLELGDSALYLCASTVGQGVPGETQYFGPGTRLLVL.

This clone has a handful of counts. J is TRBJ2-2 and V is TRBV18; D possibly corresponds to TRBD2 (5 bases). The ends were cut back, 3 bases at V and 4 bases at J, with 12 bases in the middle. From germline, CDR1 is KGHSH and CDR2 LQKENI. This CDR3 has 15 amino acids. The CDR3 DNA sequence: TGTGCCAGCTCACCTTCGGAACGGGGCACCGGGGAGCTGTTTTTT. Translation: CASSPSERGTGELFF. The full variable domain, in which reference TRBV18 and TRBJ2-2 provide the parts outside the CDR3, is NAGVMQNPRHLVRRRGQEARLRCSPMKGHSHVYWYRQLPEEGLKFMVYLQKENIIDESGMPKERFSAEFPKEGPSILRIQQVVRGDSAAYFCASSPSERGTGELFFGEGSRLTVL.

The V gene is TRBV2, the J gene TRBJ1-5; 8 nucleotides line up with TRBD1. Per the germline V gene, CDR1 is SNHLY and CDR2 is FYNNEI. V shed 5 bases and J 5 bases; nucleotides not matched to a gene: 8. The CDR3 is made up of 15 amino acids. The CDR3 nucleotides read TGTGCCAGCAGTCGTGGACAGGGAGGGCATCAGCCCCAGCATTTT. Its translation is CASSRGQGGHQPQHF.

V and J are TRBV2 and TRBJ1-1; unclear D gene. The CDR3 totals 13 residues. Trimming stripped 4 bases from V and 2 bases from J, with 8 bases between. Germline CDR1 SNHLY, CDR2 FYNNEI. The CDR3 nucleotides read TGTGCCAGCAGTGCGGACTTTAACACTGAAGCTTTCTTT. Translated, it gives CASSADFNTEAFF.

This clone was observed a handful of times. This chain uses TRBV5-1 with TRBJ2-2; 7 positions match TRBD2. Germline CDR1 and CDR2: SGHRS and YFSETQ. V lost 4 bases, J lost 0 bases, and 6 bases stayed unmatched. This CDR3 comprises 16 residues. The CDR3 DNA reads as TGCGCCAGCAGCACAACCGGGACTACGAACACCGGGGAGCTGTTTTTT. It yields the protein CASSTTGTTNTGELFF.

The J gene is TRBJ1-4, the V gene TRBV10-3; 7 bases agree with TRBD1. V trimming: 4 bases; J trimming: 3 bases; junction bases outside the gene matches: 2. In germline, CDR1 is ENHRY, CDR2 SYGVKD. The CDR3 spans 14 residues. The CDR3 here is CAISVDRANEKLFF. The CDR3 bases are TGTGCCATCAGTGTCGACAGGGCTAATGAAAAACTGTTTTTT.

The chain carries TRBV13 and TRBJ1-6; D perhaps matches TRBD1 (5 bases). Deletions cut 3 bases from V and 9 bases from J, with 12 bases between. This CDR3 contains 14 residues. Germline CDR1 is PRHDT and CDR2 is FYEKMQ (reference sequence). Written as DNA, the CDR3 is TGTGCCAGCAGCTTCGGGACTACTGTTTCACCCCTCCACTTT. Translation: CASSFGTTVSPLHF.

The chain recombines TRBV23-1 with TRBJ2-1, with TRBD2 as a possible D gene (7 bases). TRBV23-1 is given ORF status, its function remaining uncertain. The CDR3 sequence is 22 residues long. Trimming removed 4 bases at V and 6 bases at J, with 37 bases between. CDR3 in amino acids: CASSRTLDRDTIWTSGANEQFF. The CDR3 region has the DNA TGCGCCAGCAGTCGCACACTCGACCGGGACACGATATGGACTAGTGGGGCCAATGAGCAGTTCTTC.

V usage is TRBV9 and J usage is TRBJ2-7, with D possibly TRBD1 on 6 matching bases. The CDR3 contains 14 residues. The V and J ends lost 4 bases and 1 base respectively, with 12 bases between them. Germline V gene sequence: CDR1 SGDLS, CDR2 YYNGEE. The CDR3 sequence is CASSTRTDSYEQYF. DNA of the CDR3: TGTGCCAGCAGCACCCGGACAGATTCCTACGAGCAGTACTTC.

The count of this clone is one. Other DNA sequences from this sample encode an identical CDR3 as well. CDR3 region: CASSLAGGNTIYF. CDR3 nucleotides: TGCGCCAGCAGCTTAGCCGGGGGAAACACCATATATTTT. The chain links TRBV5-1 to TRBJ1-3; D gene uncertain. Germline V gives CDR1 SGHRS, CDR2 YFSETQ. The CDR3 covers 13 residues. Trimming took 2 bases from V and 4 from J, leaving 7 bases between them. Complete variable domain (other parts from reference TRBV5-1 and TRBJ1-3): KAGVTQTPRYLIKTRGQQVTLSCSPISGHRSVSWYQQTPGQGLQFLFEYFSETQRNKGNFPGRFSGRQFSNSRSEMNVSTLELGDSALYLCASSLAGGNTIYFGEGSWLTVV.

The V gene is TRBV5-1, the J gene TRBJ2-3; D is undetermined. The V gene's germline CDR1 is SGHRS and CDR2 YFSETQ. The CDR3 is 15 residues long. Trimming left V 4 bases short and J 0 bases short, with 12 bases between. The CDR3 protein is CASSPPGSSTDTQYF. The CDR3 nucleotides are TGCGCCAGCAGCCCCCCCGGGTCTAGCACAGATACGCAGTATTTT.

This clone was recorded once. The chain carries TRBV5-5 and TRBJ1-4; 8 bases line up with TRBD1. Per the germline V gene, CDR1 is SGHKS and CDR2 is YYEKEE (reference sequence). Losses at the gene ends were 0 bases for V and 6 bases for J; bases not matched to a gene: 1. The CDR3 has 14 residues. The DNA of the CDR3 is TGTGCCAGCAGCTTGGGGGGACAGGATGAAAAACTGTTTTTT. Translation gives CASSLGGQDEKLFF.

This clone appeared once. This chain links TRBV6-5 with TRBJ1-2; a weak D match, TRBD1 (6 bases). V lost 6 bases and J 2 bases, leaving 13 bases between the germline ends. This CDR3 contains 14 residues. Germline V gene data show CDR1 as MNHEY and CDR2 as SVGAGI. The CDR3 coding sequence is TGTGCCAGCAGACGCCGGGACACCAACTATGGCTACACCTTC. This encodes CASRRRDTNYGYTF.